These 9 T cell receptor beta chains were sequenced from one sample in a study of CD8+CD57+ T cells in acquired aplastic anemia. The study profiled TCR beta VDJ and CDR3 using genomic DNA as template. TCRdb re-derived calls from the reads in MiXCR, one entry per CDR3 protein. The data contain approximately 190,000 distinct CDR3 sequences, around 45% of them singletons. Patients sequenced had flow cytometry evidence of CD8+CD57+ cell expansion. Sequenced: sorted CD4+, CD8+, or CD8+CD57+ T cells (not recorded which) from PBMCs. These receptors were obtained from a human donor with aplastic anemia.

As for this clonotype: Given a much more abundant clone one base away, this may be a read error. CDR3 region: CASRFGTSGSNEQFF. As DNA, the CDR3 is TGTGCCAGCAGATTCGGGACTAGCGGTAGCAATGAGCAGTTCTTC. The rearrangement links TRBV2 to TRBJ2-1; 11 nucleotides line up with TRBD2. CDR1 SNHLY and CDR2 FYNNEI come from the germline V gene. The CDR3 spans 15 residues. J was trimmed by 6 bases and V by 6 bases; bases with no gene match: 7.

V is TRBV15 and J is TRBJ2-7; D is perhaps TRBD1 (6 bases). The length of the CDR3 is 14 residues. V gave up 0 bases and J gave up 3 bases, with 9 bases separating them. The germline V gene encodes CDR1 LNHNV and CDR2 YYDKDF (reference sequence). The DNA for the CDR3 is TGTGCCACCAGCAGAGATTCCAGGGGCTACGAGCAGTACTTC. This gives the protein CATSRDSRGYEQYF.

There are many counts of this clonotype. J is TRBJ2-1 and V is TRBV27; TRBD2 is a possible D gene (5 bases). Trimming took 8 bases from V and 4 from J, leaving 15 bases between them. Looked up from germline, CDR1 is MNHEY and CDR2 is SMNVEV (reference sequence). The CDR3 consists of 14 residues. The CDR3 coding sequence is TGTGCCAGCTCGGGGTTCCAGCCTTACAATGAGCAGTTCTTC. Translated: CASSGFQPYNEQFF.

This clonotype has only a few counts. The chain has TRBV3-1 and TRBJ2-1; 10 bases line up with TRBD2. CDR3 size: 15 residues. Germline V gives CDR1 LGHDT, CDR2 YNNKEL (reference sequence). J was trimmed by 6 bases and V by 0 bases; bases with no gene match: 2. In DNA form, the CDR3 reads TGTGCCAGCAGCCAAGATCTAGCGGGGGTCAATGAGCAGTTCTTC. Encoded protein: CASSQDLAGVNEQFF.

V and J are TRBV10-3 and TRBJ2-1; 10 bases agree with TRBD1. The CDR3 contains 18 residues. V lost 3 bases and J lost 4; bases outside the gene matches: 12. Per the germline V gene, CDR1 is ENHRY and CDR2 is SYGVKD. CDR3 in amino acids: CAISDIATGGGRYNEQFF. CDR3 in DNA: TGTGCCATCAGTGATATAGCGACAGGGGGCGGACGATACAATGAGCAGTTCTTC.

This clonotype was picked up one time. The chain is built from TRBV7-8 and TRBJ1-2; TRBD1 might be the D (5 bases). The CDR3 covers 15 residues. V was trimmed by 3 bases and J by 6 bases, leaving 17 bases between them. CDR1 and CDR2 from the germline V gene are SGHVS and FQNEAQ. The CDR3 DNA follows: TGTGCCAGCAGCTTTACGAGGGACGCCCGGAATGGCTACACCTTC. Amino acids: CASSFTRDARNGYTF.

The V gene is TRBV19, the J gene TRBJ2-7; TRBD1 aligns across 10 bases. With V trimmed by 5 bases and J by 5 bases, 9 bases remained unmatched. The CDR3 has 15 amino acids. Germline V gives CDR1 LNHDA, CDR2 SQIVND (reference sequence). CDR3 protein: CASSSRGTGVNEQYF. In DNA, the CDR3 is TGTGCCAGTAGTTCCCGCGGGACAGGGGTAAACGAGCAGTACTTC.

V is TRBV7-2 and J is TRBJ2-2; 7 bases agree with TRBD1. CDR1 is SGHTA and CDR2 is FQGNSA in the germline V gene. J gave up 4 bases and V 5 bases, and 4 bases lay outside the gene matches. The CDR3 loop spans 14 amino acids. The CDR3 nucleotides are TGTGCCAGCAGCCTAGACAGGGTCACCGGGGAGCTGTTTTTT. Translated: CASSLDRVTGELFF.

The chain has TRBV24-1 and TRBJ2-1; TRBD2 agrees at 12 bases. Germline-derived CDR1 and CDR2 are KGHDR and SFDVKD. CDR3 size: 17 residues. The V gene end was trimmed by 3 bases and the J gene end by 4 bases; junction bases not matched to a gene: 6. The CDR3: CATSDPGLAGQYNEQFF. DNA for the CDR3: TGTGCCACCAGTGATCCGGGACTAGCGGGTCAATACAATGAGCAGTTCTTC.